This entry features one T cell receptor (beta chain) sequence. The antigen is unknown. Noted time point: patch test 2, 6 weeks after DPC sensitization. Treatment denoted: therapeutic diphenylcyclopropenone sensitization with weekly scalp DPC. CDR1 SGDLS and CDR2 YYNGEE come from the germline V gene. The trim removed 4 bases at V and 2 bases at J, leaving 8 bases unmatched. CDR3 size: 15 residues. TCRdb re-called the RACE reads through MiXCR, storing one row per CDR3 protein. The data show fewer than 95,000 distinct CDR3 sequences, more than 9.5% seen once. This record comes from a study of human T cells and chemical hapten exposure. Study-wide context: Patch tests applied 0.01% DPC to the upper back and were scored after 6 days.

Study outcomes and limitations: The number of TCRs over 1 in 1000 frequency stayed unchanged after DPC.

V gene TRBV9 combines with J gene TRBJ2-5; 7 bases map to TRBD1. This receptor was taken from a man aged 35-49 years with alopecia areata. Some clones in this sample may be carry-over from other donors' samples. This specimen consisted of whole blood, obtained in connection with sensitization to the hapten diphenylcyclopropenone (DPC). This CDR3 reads CASSLGTASQETQYF. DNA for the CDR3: TGTGCCAGCAGCCTCGGGACAGCGAGTCAAGAGACCCAGTACTTC.